This T cell receptor beta chain was found in a study of naive and memory T cell subsets. Many counts were recorded for this clonotype. The SP2 primer and nested alpha and beta constant region primers amplified ligated cDNA in four rounds. MiXCR, run by TCRdb on the UMI-ligation and nested PCR reads, gives a single entry per CDR3 protein. The sample records 25,000 to 35,000 distinct CDR3 sequences, 6.5% to 8% being singletons. Germline loops: CDR1 PRHDT, CDR2 FYEKMQ (reference sequence). This CDR3 contains 14 residues. V lost 5 bases and J lost 0, with 10 bases in between. Treatment reported: skin biopsy from PPD injection site in Mantoux-positive individual. TCR cDNA received a 3' ligated oligonucleotide that carried a UMI.

This clonotype was obtained from an adult in good health. Sequenced material: skin, taken from a tuberculin skin test site. The V call is TRBV13, the J call TRBJ2-5; D possibly corresponds to TRBD1 (6 bases). CDR3 bases: TGTGCCAGCAGCGGACGGGACAACCAAGAGACCCAGTACTTC. Translated: CASSGRDNQETQYF.